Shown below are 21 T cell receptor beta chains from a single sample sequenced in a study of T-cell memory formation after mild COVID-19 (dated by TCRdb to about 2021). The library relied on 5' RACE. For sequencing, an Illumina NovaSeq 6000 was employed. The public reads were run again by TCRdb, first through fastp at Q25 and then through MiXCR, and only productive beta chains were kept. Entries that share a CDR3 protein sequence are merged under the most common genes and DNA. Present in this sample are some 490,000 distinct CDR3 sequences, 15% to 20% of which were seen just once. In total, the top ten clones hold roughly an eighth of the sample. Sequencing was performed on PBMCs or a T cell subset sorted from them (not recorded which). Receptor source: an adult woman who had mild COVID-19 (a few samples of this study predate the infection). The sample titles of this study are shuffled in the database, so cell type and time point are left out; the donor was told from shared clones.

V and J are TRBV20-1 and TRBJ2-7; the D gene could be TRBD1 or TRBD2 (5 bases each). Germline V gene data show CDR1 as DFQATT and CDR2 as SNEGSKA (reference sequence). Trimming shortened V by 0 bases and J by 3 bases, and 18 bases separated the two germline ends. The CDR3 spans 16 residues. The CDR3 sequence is CSARDLQRGDDYEQYF. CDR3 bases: TGCAGTGCTAGAGATCTCCAGCGAGGGGACGACTACGAGCAGTACTTC.

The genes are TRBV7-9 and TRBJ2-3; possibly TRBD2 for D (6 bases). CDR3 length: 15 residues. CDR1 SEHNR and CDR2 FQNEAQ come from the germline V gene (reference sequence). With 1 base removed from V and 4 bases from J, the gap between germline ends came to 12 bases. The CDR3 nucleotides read TGTGCCAGCAGCTTAGGGGTCAGGGAGGCAGATACGCAGTATTTT. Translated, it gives CASSLGVREADTQYF.

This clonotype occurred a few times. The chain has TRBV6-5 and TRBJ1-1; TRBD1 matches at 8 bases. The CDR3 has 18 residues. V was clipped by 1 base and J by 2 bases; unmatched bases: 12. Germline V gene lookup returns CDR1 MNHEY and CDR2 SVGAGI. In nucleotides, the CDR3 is TGTGCCAGCAGTTACTTCGGACAGGGTGAGATCTTAAACACTGAAGCTTTCTTT. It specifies CASSYFGQGEILNTEAFF.

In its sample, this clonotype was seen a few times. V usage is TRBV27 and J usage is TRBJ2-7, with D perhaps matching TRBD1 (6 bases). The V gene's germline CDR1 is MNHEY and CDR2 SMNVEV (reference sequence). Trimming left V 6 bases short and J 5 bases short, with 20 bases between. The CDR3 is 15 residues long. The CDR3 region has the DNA TGTGCCAGCAGCCTAATCCCCTCGGGACACAACGAGCAGTACTTC. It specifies CASSLIPSGHNEQYF.

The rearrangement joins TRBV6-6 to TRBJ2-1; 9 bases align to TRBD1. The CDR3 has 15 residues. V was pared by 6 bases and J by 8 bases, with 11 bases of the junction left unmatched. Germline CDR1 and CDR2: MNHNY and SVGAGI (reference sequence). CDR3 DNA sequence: TGTGCCAGCAGGGCGACCGGGACAGGGATCGATGAGCAGTTCTTC. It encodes CASRATGTGIDEQFF.

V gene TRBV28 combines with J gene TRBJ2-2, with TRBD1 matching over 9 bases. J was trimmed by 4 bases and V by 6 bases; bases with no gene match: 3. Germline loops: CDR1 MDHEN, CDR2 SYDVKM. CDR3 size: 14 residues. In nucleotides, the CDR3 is TGTGCCAGCAGGCTACAGGGGGCCACCGGGGAGCTGTTTTTT. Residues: CASRLQGATGELFF.

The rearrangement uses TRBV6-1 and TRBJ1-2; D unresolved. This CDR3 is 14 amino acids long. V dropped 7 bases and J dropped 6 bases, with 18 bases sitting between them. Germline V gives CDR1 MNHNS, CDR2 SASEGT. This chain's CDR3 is CASNLDRPMDGYTF. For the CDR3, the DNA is TGTGCCAGCAATCTAGACCGCCCTATGGATGGCTACACCTTC.

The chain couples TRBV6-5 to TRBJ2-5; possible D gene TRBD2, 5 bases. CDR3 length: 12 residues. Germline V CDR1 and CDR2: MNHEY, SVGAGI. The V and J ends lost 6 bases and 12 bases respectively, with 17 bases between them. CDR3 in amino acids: CASRAGSSGEYF. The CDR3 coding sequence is TGTGCCAGCAGAGCCGGATCTTCCGGGGAGTACTTC.

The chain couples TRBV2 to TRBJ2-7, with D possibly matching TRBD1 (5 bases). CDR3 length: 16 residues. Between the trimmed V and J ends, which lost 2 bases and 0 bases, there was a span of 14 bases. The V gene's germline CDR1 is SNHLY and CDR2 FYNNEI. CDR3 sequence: CASSETAGRFSYEQYF. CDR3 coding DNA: TGTGCCAGCAGTGAAACTGCAGGGCGGTTCTCCTACGAGCAGTACTTC.

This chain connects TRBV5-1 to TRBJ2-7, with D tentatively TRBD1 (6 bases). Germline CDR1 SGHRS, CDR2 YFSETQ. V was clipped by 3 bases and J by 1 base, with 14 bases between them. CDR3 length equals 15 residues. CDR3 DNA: TGCGCCAGCAGCTCTAGCTGGGGGCCTTCCTACGAGCAGTACTTC. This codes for CASSSSWGPSYEQYF. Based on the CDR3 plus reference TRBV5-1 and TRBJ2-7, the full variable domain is KAGVTQTPRYLIKTRGQQVTLSCSPISGHRSVSWYQQTPGQGLQFLFEYFSETQRNKGNFPGRFSGRQFSNSRSEMNVSTLELGDSALYLCASSSSWGPSYEQYFGPGTRLTVT.

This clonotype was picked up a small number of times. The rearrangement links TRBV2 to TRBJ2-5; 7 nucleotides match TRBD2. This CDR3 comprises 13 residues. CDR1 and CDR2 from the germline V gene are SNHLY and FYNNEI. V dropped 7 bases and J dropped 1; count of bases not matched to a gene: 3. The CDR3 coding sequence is TGTGCCAGCATGGGGGGGTCCCAAGAGACCCAGTACTTC. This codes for CASMGGSQETQYF. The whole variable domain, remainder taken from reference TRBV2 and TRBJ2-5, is EPEVTQTPSHQVTQMGQEVILRCVPISNHLYFYWYRQILGQKVEFLVSFYNNEISEKSEIFDDQFSVERPDGSNFTLKIRSTKLEDSAMYFCASMGGSQETQYFGPGTRLLVL.

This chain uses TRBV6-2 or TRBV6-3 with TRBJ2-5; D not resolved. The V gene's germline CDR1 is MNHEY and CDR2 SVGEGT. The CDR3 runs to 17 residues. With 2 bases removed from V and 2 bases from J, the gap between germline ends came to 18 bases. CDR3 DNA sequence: TGTGCCAGCAGTTACGAGCCGAGGCGGAACGAACAAGAGACCCAGTACTTC. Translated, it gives CASSYEPRRNEQETQYF.

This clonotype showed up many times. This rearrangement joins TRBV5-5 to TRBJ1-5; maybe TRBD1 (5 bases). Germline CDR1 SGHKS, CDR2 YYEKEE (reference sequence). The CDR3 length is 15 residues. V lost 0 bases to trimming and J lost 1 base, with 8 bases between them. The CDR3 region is CASSLAGISNQPQHF. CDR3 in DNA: TGTGCCAGCAGCTTGGCAGGGATAAGCAATCAGCCCCAGCATTTT. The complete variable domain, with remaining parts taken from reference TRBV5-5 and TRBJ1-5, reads DAGVTQSPTHLIKTRGQQVTLRCSPISGHKSVSWYQQVLGQGPQFIFQYYEKEERGRGNFPDRFSARQFPNYSSELNVNALLLGDSALYLCASSLAGISNQPQHFGDGTRLSIL.

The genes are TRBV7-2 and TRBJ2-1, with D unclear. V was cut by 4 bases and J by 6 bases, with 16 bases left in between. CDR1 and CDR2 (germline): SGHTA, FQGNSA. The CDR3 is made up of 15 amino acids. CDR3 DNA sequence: TGTGCCAGCAGCTCGCAGTTATTTACGGGCAATGAGCAGTTCTTC. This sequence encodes CASSSQLFTGNEQFF.

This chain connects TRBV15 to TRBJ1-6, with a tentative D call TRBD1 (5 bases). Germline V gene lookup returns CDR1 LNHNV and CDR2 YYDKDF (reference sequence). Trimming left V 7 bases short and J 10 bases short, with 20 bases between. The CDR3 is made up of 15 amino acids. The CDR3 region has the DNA TGTGCCACCACCGGGGACGCAGGGATTAGGTCACCCCTCCACTTT. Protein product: CATTGDAGIRSPLHF.

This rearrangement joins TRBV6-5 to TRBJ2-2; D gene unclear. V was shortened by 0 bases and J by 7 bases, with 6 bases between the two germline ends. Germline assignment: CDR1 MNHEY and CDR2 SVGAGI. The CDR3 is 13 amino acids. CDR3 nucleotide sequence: TGTGCCAGCAGTTACTCGAGAAGCGGGGAGCTGTTTTTT. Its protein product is CASSYSRSGELFF.

CDR3 in amino acids: CASSLGAGGVLWTDTQYF. The CDR3 bases are TGTGCCAGCAGCTTAGGAGCGGGGGGGGTCCTTTGGACAGATACGCAGTATTTT. The J gene is TRBJ2-3, the V gene TRBV7-3, with 10 bases matching TRBD2. The CDR3 spans 18 residues. The ends lost 2 bases at V and 3 bases at J; junction bases unmatched: 11. Germline CDR1 SGHTA, CDR2 FQGTGA.

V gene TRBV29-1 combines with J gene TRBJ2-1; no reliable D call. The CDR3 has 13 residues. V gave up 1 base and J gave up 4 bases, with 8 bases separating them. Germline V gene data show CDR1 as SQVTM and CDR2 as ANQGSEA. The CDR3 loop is CSVEVSEYNEQFF. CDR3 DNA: TGCAGCGTTGAAGTTTCGGAGTACAATGAGCAGTTCTTC.

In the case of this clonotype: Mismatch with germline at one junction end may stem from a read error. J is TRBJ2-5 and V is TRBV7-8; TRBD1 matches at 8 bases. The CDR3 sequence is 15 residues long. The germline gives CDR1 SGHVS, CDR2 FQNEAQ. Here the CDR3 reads CASTLNQGAGETQYF. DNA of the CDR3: TGTGCCAGCACCTTAAATCAGGGGGCAGGGGAGACCCAGTACTTC.

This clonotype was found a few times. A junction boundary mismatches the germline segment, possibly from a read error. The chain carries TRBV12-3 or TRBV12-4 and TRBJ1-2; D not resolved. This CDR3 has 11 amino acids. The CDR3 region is CASSLNTLAAF. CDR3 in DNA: TGTGCCAGCAGTTTGAATACTCTAGCTGCCTTC.

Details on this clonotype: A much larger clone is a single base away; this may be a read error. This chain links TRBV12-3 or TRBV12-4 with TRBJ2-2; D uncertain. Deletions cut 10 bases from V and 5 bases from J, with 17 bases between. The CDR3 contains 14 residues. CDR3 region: CAISTVPMTGELFF. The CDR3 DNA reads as TGTGCCATCAGCACGGTCCCCATGACCGGGGAGCTGTTTTTT.